This T cell receptor beta chain derives from a study of blood T cells in healthy people across ages. With a J-beta primer mix and a sample-barcoded 5' primer, a second PCR ran roughly 6 to 12 cycles. TCRdb reanalysed the 5' RACE reads using MiXCR and keeps one entry per CDR3 protein. The table shows more than 650,000 distinct CDR3 sequences, with about a quarter occurring only once. CDR3 size: 15 residues. V trimming: 4 bases; J trimming: 0 bases; junction bases outside the gene matches: 3. Germline V CDR1 and CDR2: LNHNV, YYDKDF (reference sequence). This sample was shared with a second study, whose subject was T cells of mothers and their children. Per that study: Each mother yielded more than 9 million TCR beta CDR3 reads. Each child yielded a few million reads.

The chain uses TRBV15 and TRBJ1-3; 7 bases agree with TRBD1. Specimen: blood. This sequence was found in a boy aged 5-17 years in good health. The CDR3, as DNA: TGTGCCACCAGCAAGGACAGGAGCTCTGGAAACACCATATATTTT. Amino acid sequence: CATSKDRSSGNTIYF.